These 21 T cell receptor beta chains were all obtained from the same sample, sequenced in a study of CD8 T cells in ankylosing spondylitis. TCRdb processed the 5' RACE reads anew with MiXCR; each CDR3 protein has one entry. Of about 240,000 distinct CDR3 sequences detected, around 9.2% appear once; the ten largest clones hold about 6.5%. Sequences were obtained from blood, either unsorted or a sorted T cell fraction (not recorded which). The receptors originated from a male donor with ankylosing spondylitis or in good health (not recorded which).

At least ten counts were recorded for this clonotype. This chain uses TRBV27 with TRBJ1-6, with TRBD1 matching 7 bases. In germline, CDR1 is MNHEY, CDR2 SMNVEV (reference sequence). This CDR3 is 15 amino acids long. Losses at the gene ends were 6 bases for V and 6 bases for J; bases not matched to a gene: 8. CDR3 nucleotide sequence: TGTGCCAGCAGACCAGGGGGGTCCCCTAATTCACCCCTCCACTTT. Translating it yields CASRPGGSPNSPLHF.

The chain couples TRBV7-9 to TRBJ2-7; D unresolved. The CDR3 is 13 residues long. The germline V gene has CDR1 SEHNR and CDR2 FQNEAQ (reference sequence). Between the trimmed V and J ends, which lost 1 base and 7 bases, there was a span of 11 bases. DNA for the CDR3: TGTGCCAGCAGCTTAGGGTCTGGGTTAGAGCAGTACTTC. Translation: CASSLGSGLEQYF. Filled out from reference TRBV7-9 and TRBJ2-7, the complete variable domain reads DTGVSQNPRHKITKRGQNVTFRCDPISEHNRLYWYRQTLGQGPEFLTYFQNEAQLEKSRLLSDRFSAERPKGSFSTLEIQRTEQGDSAMYLCASSLGSGLEQYFGPGTRLTVT.

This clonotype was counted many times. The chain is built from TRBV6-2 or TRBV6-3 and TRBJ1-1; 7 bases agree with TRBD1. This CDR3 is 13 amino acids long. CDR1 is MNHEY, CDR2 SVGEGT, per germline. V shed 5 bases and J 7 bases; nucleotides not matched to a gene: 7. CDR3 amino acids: CASSVGTAFEAFF. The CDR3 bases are TGTGCCAGCAGTGTCGGGACAGCCTTTGAAGCTTTCTTT.

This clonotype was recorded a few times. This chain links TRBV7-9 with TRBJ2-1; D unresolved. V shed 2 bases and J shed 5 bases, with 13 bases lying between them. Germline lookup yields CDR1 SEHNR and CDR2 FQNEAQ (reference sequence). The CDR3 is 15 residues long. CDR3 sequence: CASSLIREDHNEQFF. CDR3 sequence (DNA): TGTGCCAGCAGCTTAATCCGAGAAGATCACAATGAGCAGTTCTTC.

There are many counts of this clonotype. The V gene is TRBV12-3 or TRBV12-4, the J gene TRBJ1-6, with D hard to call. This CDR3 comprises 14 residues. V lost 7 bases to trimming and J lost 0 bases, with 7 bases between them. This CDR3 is CASTPRSYNSPLHF. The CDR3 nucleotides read TGTGCCAGCACCCCTCGCTCCTATAATTCACCCCTCCACTTT.

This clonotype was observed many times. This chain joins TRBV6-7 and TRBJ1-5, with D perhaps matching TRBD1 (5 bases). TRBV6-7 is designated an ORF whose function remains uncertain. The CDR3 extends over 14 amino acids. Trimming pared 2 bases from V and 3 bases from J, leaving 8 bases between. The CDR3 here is CASSYGRDNQPQHF. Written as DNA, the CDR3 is TGTGCCAGCAGTTACGGCAGGGACAATCAGCCCCAGCATTTT.

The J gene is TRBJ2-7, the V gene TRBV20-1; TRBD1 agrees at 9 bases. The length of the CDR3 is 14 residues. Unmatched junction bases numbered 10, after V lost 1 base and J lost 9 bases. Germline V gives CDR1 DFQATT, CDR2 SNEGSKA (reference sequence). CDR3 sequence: CSARARQGETGQYF. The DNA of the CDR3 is TGCAGTGCTAGAGCCCGACAGGGGGAGACTGGGCAGTACTTC.

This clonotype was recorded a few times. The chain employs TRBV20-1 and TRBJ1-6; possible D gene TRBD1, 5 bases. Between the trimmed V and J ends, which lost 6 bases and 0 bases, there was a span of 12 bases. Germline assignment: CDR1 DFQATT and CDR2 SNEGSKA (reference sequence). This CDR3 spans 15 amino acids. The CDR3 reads CSARRRGSYNSPLHF. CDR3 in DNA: TGCAGTGCCCGAAGGAGGGGCTCCTATAATTCACCCCTCCACTTT.

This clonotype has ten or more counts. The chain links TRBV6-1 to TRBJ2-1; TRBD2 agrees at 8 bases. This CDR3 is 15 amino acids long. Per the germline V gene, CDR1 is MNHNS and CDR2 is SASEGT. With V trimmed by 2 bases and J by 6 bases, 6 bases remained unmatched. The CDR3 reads CASSEFGTRANEQFF. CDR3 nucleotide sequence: TGTGCCAGCAGTGAATTTGGGACTAGGGCCAATGAGCAGTTCTTC.

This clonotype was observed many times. The CDR3 spells CASSTPGPSGGSDTQYF. The CDR3 DNA reads as TGCGCCAGCAGCACCCCCGGCCCTAGCGGGGGATCAGATACGCAGTATTTT. J is TRBJ2-3 and V is TRBV5-1; 10 bases align to TRBD2. The CDR3 loop spans 17 amino acids. Germline lookup yields CDR1 SGHRS and CDR2 YFSETQ. V shed 4 bases and J 4 bases; nucleotides not matched to a gene: 12.

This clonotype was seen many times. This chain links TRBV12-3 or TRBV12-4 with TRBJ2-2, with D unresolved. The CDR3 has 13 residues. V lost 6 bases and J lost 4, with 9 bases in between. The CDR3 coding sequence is TGTGCCAGCAGCCTACAGATCACCGGGGAGCTGTTTTTT. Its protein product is CASSLQITGELFF.

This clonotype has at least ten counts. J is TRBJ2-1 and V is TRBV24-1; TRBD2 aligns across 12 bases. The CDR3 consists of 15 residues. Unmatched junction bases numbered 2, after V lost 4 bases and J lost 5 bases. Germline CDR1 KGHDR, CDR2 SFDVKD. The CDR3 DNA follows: TGTGCCACCAGTGACCGGACTAGCGGGAACAATGAGCAGTTCTTC. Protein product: CATSDRTSGNNEQFF.

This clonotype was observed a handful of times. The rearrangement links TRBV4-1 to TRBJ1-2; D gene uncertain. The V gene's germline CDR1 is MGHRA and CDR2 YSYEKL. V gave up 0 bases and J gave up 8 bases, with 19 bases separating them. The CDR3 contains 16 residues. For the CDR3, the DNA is TGCGCCAGCAGCCAAGAAGTTCCACCGGGAGGCTGGGGCTACACCTTC. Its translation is CASSQEVPPGGWGYTF.

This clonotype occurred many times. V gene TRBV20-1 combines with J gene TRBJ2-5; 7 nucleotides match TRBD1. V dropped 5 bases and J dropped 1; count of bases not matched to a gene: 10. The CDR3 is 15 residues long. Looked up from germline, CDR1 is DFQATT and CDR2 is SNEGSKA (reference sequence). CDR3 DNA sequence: TGCAGTGCTGGAAAGACAGGGCCTCCCCAAGAGACCCAGTACTTC. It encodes CSAGKTGPPQETQYF.

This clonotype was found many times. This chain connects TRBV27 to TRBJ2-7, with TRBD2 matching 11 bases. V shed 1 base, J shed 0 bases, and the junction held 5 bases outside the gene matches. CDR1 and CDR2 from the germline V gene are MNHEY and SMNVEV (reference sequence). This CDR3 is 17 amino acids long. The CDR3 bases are TGTGCCAGCAGTTTATTACTAGCGGGAGCATACTCCTACGAGCAGTACTTC. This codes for CASSLLLAGAYSYEQYF.

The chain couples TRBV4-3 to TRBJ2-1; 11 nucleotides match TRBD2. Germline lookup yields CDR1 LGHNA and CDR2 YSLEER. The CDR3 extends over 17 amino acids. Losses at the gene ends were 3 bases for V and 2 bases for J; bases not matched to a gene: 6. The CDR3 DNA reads TGCGCCAGCAGCCAGGGGGGACTAGCGGAGGCCTACAATGAGCAGTTCTTC. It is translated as CASSQGGLAEAYNEQFF.

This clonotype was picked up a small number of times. The CDR3 coding sequence is TGCGCCAGCAGCCAAGGCTACGGGGGACGCACCGGGGAGCTGTTTTTT. Translating it yields CASSQGYGGRTGELFF. The V call is TRBV4-3, the J call TRBJ2-2; a weak D match, TRBD2 (6 bases). Trimming pared 1 base from V and 4 bases from J, leaving 13 bases between. Germline values: CDR1 LGHNA, CDR2 YSLEER. The CDR3 has 16 amino acids.

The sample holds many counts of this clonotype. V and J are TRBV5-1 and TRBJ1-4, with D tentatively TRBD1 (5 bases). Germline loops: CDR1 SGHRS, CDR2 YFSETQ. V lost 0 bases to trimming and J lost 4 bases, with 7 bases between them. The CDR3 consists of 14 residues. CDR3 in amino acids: CASSLGQGNEKLFF. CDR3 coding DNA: TGCGCCAGCAGCTTGGGCCAGGGTAATGAAAAACTGTTTTTT.

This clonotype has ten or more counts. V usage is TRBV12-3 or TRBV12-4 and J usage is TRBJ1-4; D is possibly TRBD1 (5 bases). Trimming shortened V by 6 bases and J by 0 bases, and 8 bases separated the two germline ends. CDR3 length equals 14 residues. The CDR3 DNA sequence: TGTGCCAGCAGCTACAGGTCAACTAATGAAAAACTGTTTTTT. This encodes CASSYRSTNEKLFF.

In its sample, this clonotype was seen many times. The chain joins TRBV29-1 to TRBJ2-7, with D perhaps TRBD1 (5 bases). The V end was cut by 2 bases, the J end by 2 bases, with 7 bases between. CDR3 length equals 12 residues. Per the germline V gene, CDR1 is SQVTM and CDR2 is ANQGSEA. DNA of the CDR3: TGCAGCGTTGAAACAGGCACCTACGAGCAGTACTTC. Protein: CSVETGTYEQYF.

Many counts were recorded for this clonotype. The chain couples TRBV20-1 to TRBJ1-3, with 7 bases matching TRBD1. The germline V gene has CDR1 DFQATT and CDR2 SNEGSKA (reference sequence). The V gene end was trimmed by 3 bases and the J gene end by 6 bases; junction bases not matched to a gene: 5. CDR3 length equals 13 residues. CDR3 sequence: CSASRGRENTIYF. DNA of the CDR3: TGCAGTGCTAGTAGGGGGCGCGAAAACACCATATATTTT.